The 13 T cell receptor beta chains reported below all come from one sample, sequenced in a study of blood T cell repertoires in COVID-19. The data were produced by immunoSEQ multiplex PCR, yet TCRdb's version contains in-frame clones alone and is incomplete. The sample consists of 200,000 to 250,000 clones, over 75% of them appearing once. The source material was PBMCs or T cells enriched from blood (not recorded which). The source is a woman aged 60 to 75 who had recovered from COVID-19.

Here the CDR3 reads CASSFGGSGYTF. The DNA for the CDR3 is TGTGCCAGCAGCTTTGGTGGTAGTGGCTACACCTTC. The chain uses TRBV7-9 and TRBJ1-2; D remains ambiguous. The CDR3 length is 12 residues. Trimming removed 3 bases at V and 7 bases at J, with 9 bases between. From germline, CDR1 is SEHNR and CDR2 FQNEAQ (reference sequence).

The V call is TRBV3-1 (or the pseudogene TRBV3-2), the J call TRBJ2-6, with TRBD1 matching over 9 bases. This CDR3 contains 17 residues. V trimming: 3 bases; J trimming: 2 bases; junction bases outside the gene matches: 5. Per the germline V gene, CDR1 is LGHDT and CDR2 is YNNKEL (reference sequence). In DNA form, the CDR3 reads TGTGCCAGCAGCCATTGGGACAGGGAACCTGGGGCCAACGTCCTGACTTTC. Its translation is CASSHWDREPGANVLTF.

This clone was counted ten times or more. The V and J genes are TRBV5-5 and TRBJ1-1; 7 bases are shared with TRBD1. Germline V CDR1 and CDR2: SGHKS, YYEKEE (reference sequence). Trimming took 4 bases from V and 2 from J; bases not matched to a gene: 5. This CDR3 spans 14 amino acids. The CDR3 region is CASSPGGLNTEAFF. CDR3 nucleotide sequence: TGTGCCAGCAGCCCAGGGGGGCTAAACACTGAAGCTTTCTTT.

The chain combines TRBV7-6 with TRBJ2-1; 8 nucleotides line up with TRBD2. This CDR3 region has 16 residues. V was clipped by 1 base and J by 8 bases; unmatched bases: 10. Germline V lookup: CDR1 SGHVS, CDR2 FNYEAQ. The CDR3 DNA is TGTGCCAGCAGCTTAGGTTACAGCGGGGGCAAAGATGAGCAGTTCTTC. This encodes CASSLGYSGGKDEQFF. Drawing the rest from reference TRBV7-6 and TRBJ2-1, the complete variable domain is GAGVSQSPRYKVTKRGQDVALRCDPISGHVSLYWYRQALGQGPEFLTYFNYEAQQDKSGLPNDRFSAERPEGSISTLTIQRTEQRDSAMYRCASSLGYSGGKDEQFFGPGTRLTVL.

This sequence joins TRBV3-1 (or the pseudogene TRBV3-2) and TRBJ1-2; D ambiguous. The CDR3 sequence is 12 residues long. Germline V CDR1 and CDR2: LGHDT, YNNKEL (reference sequence). The germline V and J ends were trimmed by 1 base and 8 bases, with 8 bases remaining between them. In DNA form, the CDR3 reads TGTGCCAGCAGCCAAGCGACACGGGGCTACACCTTC. This encodes CASSQATRGYTF.

The V and J genes are TRBV11-2 and TRBJ2-3, with TRBD2 matching 13 bases. There are 16 residues in the CDR3. V gave up 5 bases and J gave up 7 bases; unmatched junction bases: 9. From germline, CDR1 is SGHAT and CDR2 FQNNGV. CDR3 in amino acids: CASSARLAGGGYTQYF. The DNA of the CDR3 is TGTGCCAGCAGCGCCAGACTAGCGGGAGGCGGGTATACGCAGTATTTT.

There are a few counts of this clone. DNA for the CDR3: TGTGCCAGCAGCCCTAGCGGGAGGGCCATTTATGAGCAGTTCTTC. This sequence encodes CASSPSGRAIYEQFF. The chain is built from TRBV7-8 and TRBJ2-1; 12 nucleotides line up with TRBD2. Trimming took 5 bases from V and 8 from J; bases not matched to a gene: 7. Germline-derived CDR1 and CDR2 are SGHVS and FQNEAQ. The CDR3 consists of 15 residues.

This clone was seen a single time. The chain is built from TRBV5-8 and TRBJ2-2, with D perhaps TRBD2 (6 bases). Deletions cut 7 bases from V and 0 bases from J, with 13 bases between. The CDR3 contains 15 residues. The germline V gene has CDR1 SGHTS and CDR2 YDEGEE. CDR3 region: CASGEDWTNTGELFF. CDR3 DNA: TGTGCCAGCGGGGAGGACTGGACGAACACCGGGGAGCTGTTTTTT. The variable domain in full, completed from reference TRBV5-8 and TRBJ2-2, reads EAGVTQSPTHLIKTRGQQATLRCSPISGHTSVYWYQQALGLGLQFLLWYDEGEERNRGNFPPRFSGRQFPNYSSELNVNALELEDSALYLCASGEDWTNTGELFFGEGSRLTVL.

With respect to this clone: The sample has other DNA sequences that encode this CDR3 too. The V call is TRBV12-3 or TRBV12-4, the J call TRBJ2-7; 7 bases match TRBD1. The CDR3 is 13 amino acids. V gave up 6 bases and J gave up 4 bases; unmatched junction bases: 6. For the CDR3, the DNA is TGTGCCAGCAGAAACAGGGGAACTTACGAGCAGTACTTC. The encoded protein is CASRNRGTYEQYF.

This chain joins TRBV7-7 and TRBJ2-1; D not certain. The CDR3 runs 14 residues. The V end was cut by 5 bases, the J end by 2 bases, with 10 bases between. Germline lookup yields CDR1 SSHAT and CDR2 FNYEAQ (reference sequence). The CDR3 nucleotides are TGTGCCAGCAGCCCGGGTCCGACCTACAATGAGCAGTTCTTC. Encoded protein: CASSPGPTYNEQFF.

The V call is TRBV7-6, the J call TRBJ2-3; TRBD2 aligns across 11 bases. Germline CDR1 SGHVS, CDR2 FNYEAQ. V shed 5 bases, J shed 0 bases, and the junction held 13 bases outside the gene matches. The CDR3 is 19 amino acids. The CDR3 sequence is CASSHRTSGQSRSTDTQYF. In DNA, the CDR3 is TGTGCCAGCAGCCACCGGACTAGCGGGCAATCGCGAAGCACAGATACGCAGTATTTT.

This chain uses TRBV7-7 with TRBJ2-2; possible D gene TRBD2, 6 bases. CDR1 and CDR2 (germline): SSHAT, FNYEAQ (reference sequence). CDR3 length equals 16 residues. V was cut by 2 bases and J by 0 bases, with 10 bases left in between. The CDR3 DNA follows: TGTGCCAGCAGCTTAAACGCGGGAACGAACACCGGGGAGCTGTTTTTT. Translating it yields CASSLNAGTNTGELFF.

V usage is TRBV18 and J usage is TRBJ2-2; no firm D call. This CDR3 is built from 15 residues. Germline loops: CDR1 KGHSH, CDR2 LQKENI. V was clipped by 0 bases and J by 0 bases, with 5 bases between them. The DNA for the CDR3 is TGTGCCAGCTCACCACCGACTCCGAACACCGGGGAGCTGTTTTTT. Protein: CASSPPTPNTGELFF.